This record looks at one TCR beta chain sequence and its context. Its antigen is undetermined. This sample was taken from a study of T cell responses to AZD1222 COVID-19 vaccine. The J segment lost 6 bases and the V segment lost 3 bases, leaving 1 base of the junction unmatched. In germline, CDR1 is SGHTA, CDR2 FQGNSA. The CDR3 contains 12 residues. It was second doses at about 4 or about 12 weeks that were pooled. Study results and caveats: Targeting of unmutated variant regions was reportedly seen in nearly half of spike-specific TCRs.

TCRdb keeps only in-frame clones here, not all; method: immunoSEQ multiplex PCR. The sample carries over 100,000 clones, roughly 86% recorded once. This rearrangement joins TRBV7-2 to TRBJ2-5; TRBD1 matches at 7 bases. This TCR came from an adult who received the AZD1222 COVID-19 vaccine. The sample in question was peripheral blood, obtained 28 days after the second AZD1222 dose. The CDR3 here is CASSLDRQTQYF. CDR3 nucleotide sequence: TGTGCCAGCAGCTTGGACAGGCAGACCCAGTACTTC. The full variable domain, completed using reference TRBV7-2 and TRBJ2-5, is GAGVSQSPSNKVTEKGKDVELRCDPISGHTALYWYRQSLGQGLEFLIYFQGNSAPDKSGLPSDRFSAERTGGSVSTLTIQRTQQEDSAVYLCASSLDRQTQYFGPGTRLLVL.